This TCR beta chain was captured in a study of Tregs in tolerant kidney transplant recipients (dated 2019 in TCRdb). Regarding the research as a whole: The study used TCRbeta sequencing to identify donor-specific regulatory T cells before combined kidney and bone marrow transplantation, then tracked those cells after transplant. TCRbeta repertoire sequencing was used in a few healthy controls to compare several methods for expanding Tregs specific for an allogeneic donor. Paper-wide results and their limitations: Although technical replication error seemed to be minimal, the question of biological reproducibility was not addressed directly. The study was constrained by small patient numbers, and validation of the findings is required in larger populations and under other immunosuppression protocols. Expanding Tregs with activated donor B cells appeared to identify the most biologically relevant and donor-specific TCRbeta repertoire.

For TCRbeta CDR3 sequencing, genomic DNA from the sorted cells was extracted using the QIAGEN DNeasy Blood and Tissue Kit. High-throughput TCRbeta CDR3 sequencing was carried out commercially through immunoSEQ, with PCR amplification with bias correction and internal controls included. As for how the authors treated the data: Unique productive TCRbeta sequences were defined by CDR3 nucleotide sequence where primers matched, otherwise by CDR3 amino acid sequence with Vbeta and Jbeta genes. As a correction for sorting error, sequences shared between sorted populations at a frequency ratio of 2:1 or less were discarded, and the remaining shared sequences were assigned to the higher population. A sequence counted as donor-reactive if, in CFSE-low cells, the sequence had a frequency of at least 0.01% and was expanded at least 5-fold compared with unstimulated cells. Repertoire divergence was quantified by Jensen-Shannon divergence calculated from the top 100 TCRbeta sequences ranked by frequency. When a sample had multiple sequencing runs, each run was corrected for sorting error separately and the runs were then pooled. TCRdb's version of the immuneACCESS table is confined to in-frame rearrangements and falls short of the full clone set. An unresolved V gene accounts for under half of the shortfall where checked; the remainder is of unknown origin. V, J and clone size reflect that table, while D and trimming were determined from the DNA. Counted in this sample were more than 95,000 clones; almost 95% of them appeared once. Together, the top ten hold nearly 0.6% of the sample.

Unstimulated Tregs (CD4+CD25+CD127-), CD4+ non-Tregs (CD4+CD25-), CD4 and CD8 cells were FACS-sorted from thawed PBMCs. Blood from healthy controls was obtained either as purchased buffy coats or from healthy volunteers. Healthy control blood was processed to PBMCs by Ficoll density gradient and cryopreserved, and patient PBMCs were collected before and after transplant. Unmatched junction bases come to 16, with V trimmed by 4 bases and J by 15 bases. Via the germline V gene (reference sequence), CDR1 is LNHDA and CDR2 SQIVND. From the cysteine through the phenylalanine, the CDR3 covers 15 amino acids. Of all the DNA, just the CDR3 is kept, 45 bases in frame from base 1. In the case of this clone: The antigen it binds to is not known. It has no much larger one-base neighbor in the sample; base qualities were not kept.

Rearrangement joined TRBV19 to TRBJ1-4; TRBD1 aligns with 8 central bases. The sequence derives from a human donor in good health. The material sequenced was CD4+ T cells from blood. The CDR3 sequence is CASSRGGTGLMLVFF. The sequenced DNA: TGTGCCAGTAGTAGAGGTGGGACAGGTTTAATGTTGGTGTTTTTT.